Included here is one TCR beta chain sequence, with context. The antigen it recognizes is unknown. The input lacks base qualities; no much larger clone sits a single base away. The data stem from a study of blood T cell repertoires in COVID-19 (dated by TCRdb to 2019 to 2021). Looking at the study overall: Collaborator samples came from the United States, Italy and Spain and covered acute and convalescent phases of COVID-19. Where available, HLA class I and class II types were obtained from metadata supplied by the sample provider rather than from assay-based typing. The samples were drawn from the first 160 participants of the ongoing ImmuneRACE study and from 1,254 subjects provided by 6 global collaborators. A freely available public database, intended as a resource for researchers studying the immune response to SARS-CoV-2, is where the repertoires were released. The material from the prospective study consisted of cDNA or gDNA derived from T cells, B-cell-depleted T cells, or PBMCs. The sample metadata nearly always contained a de-identified subject ID, COVID-19 status, age in years and sex. The dataset comprised deeply sampled blood TCRbeta repertoires from subjects exposed to, actively infected with, or recovered from COVID-19.

The immunoSEQ Assay, a bias-controlled multiplex PCR, was used to amplify TCRbeta CDR3 regions from genomic DNA. In the original analysis: Nucleated cell counts per sample were estimated from amplification of reference gene primers within the assay. To quantify the absolute abundance of each unique TCRbeta CDR3 rearrangement, sequence reads were collapsed and filtered. For each sample, productive Simpson clonality was calculated by taking the square root of Simpson's diversity index across productive rearrangements. TCRdb carries this immuneACCESS record with in-frame sequences only. Its versions omit some clonotypes, under half of them owing to an unresolved V gene in the studies checked, with the rest unexplained. V, J and clone size are those of that table, while D and trimming were read from the DNA. The sample table shows approximately 360,000 clones, and roughly 90% are seen once. The ten largest clones take up 0.95% to 1.5% of the sample.

Paper-wide results and their limitations: The quantity of clinical and demographic metadata differed by source and by participant and was supplied without curation.

V is cut by 0 bases and J by 3 bases, and the space between the germline ends is 10 bases. The germline V gene specifies SGHRS as CDR1 and YFSETQ as CDR2. Measured from the cysteine to the phenylalanine, the CDR3 is 15 residues long. The read is trimmed to its CDR3 DNA, 45 bases read in frame from base 1. Each collaborating institution followed its own protocols to collect whole blood in K2EDTA tubes. For TCRbeta analysis, collaborators shipped samples as frozen whole blood, isolated PBMCs, or DNA extracted from either of those sample types. In this chain, TRBV5-1 is recombined with TRBJ2-1; the D gene is perhaps TRBD1, on 6 matching bases. This clonotype was obtained from a man in his forties or fifties with acute or convalescent COVID-19. The sample was peripheral blood. The nucleotides read TGCGCCAGCAGCTTGGACAGGGTCCGCTACAATGAGCAGTTCTTC. Its coded protein is CASSLDRVRYNEQFF.